The 14 T cell receptor beta chains in this list originate from one sample, sequenced in a study of blood T cell repertoires in COVID-19. Here immunoSEQ multiplex PCR was the method, and the copy in TCRdb shows in-frame clones only, minus some. The sample carries about 210,000 clones, 82% recorded once. Sequenced material: peripheral blood. The receptors were sampled from a woman in her sixties or seventies with COVID-19, enrolled during active disease.

This chain links TRBV24-1 with TRBJ2-1; D may be TRBD2 (6 bases). CDR1 and CDR2 from the germline V gene are KGHDR and SFDVKD. Trimming took 1 base from V and 8 from J, leaving 17 bases between them. This CDR3 is 16 amino acids long. As DNA, the CDR3 is TGTGCCACCAGTGATTTCTCTGGGGGGAGGAGGGATGAGCAGTTCTTC. Protein sequence: CATSDFSGGRRDEQFF.

This clone has just a few counts. The CDR3 nucleotides read TGTGCCAGCAGTTTATCGGAGACAGGTCGTAACACTGAAGCTTTCTTT. It encodes CASSLSETGRNTEAFF. The chain links TRBV27 to TRBJ1-1; D might be TRBD1 (6 bases). The CDR3 totals 16 residues. The V end was cut by 0 bases, the J end by 2 bases, with 13 bases between. Germline CDR1 and CDR2: MNHEY and SMNVEV (reference sequence).

This chain connects TRBV5-5 to TRBJ1-1; no firm D call. This CDR3 is 14 amino acids long. V lost 0 bases and J 2 bases, leaving 8 bases between the germline ends. CDR1 is SGHKS and CDR2 is YYEKEE in the germline V gene (reference sequence). CDR3 nucleotide sequence: TGTGCCAGCAGCTTGGGATGGGCTAACACTGAAGCTTTCTTT. It codes for CASSLGWANTEAFF.

The chain couples TRBV13 to TRBJ2-7; tentative D call: TRBD1 (6 bases). The CDR3 spans 16 residues. Germline V gene lookup returns CDR1 PRHDT and CDR2 FYEKMQ (reference sequence). Trimming removed 2 bases at V and 3 bases at J, with 17 bases between. This CDR3 reads CASSLSGRGLYYEQYF. CDR3 bases: TGTGCCAGCAGCTTATCGGGCAGGGGTCTTTACTACGAGCAGTACTTC.

J is TRBJ1-5 and V is TRBV28; the match to TRBD1 covers 8 bases. V was pared by 4 bases and J by 7 bases, with 6 bases of the junction left unmatched. The CDR3 is 14 amino acids. Per the germline V gene, CDR1 is MDHEN and CDR2 is SYDVKM. CDR3 protein: CASSSGQGHQPQHF. CDR3 DNA: TGTGCCAGCAGTTCCGGACAGGGACACCAGCCCCAGCATTTT. Filled out from reference TRBV28 and TRBJ1-5, the complete variable domain reads DVKVTQSSRYLVKRTGEKVFLECVQDMDHENMFWYRQDPGLGLRLIYFSYDVKMKEKGDIPEGYSVSREKKERFSLILESASTNQTSMYLCASSSGQGHQPQHFGDGTRLSIL.

The V call is TRBV24-1, the J call TRBJ2-1; 9 bases map to TRBD2. Trimming removed 2 bases from V and 4 bases from J; junction bases left unmatched: 5. The CDR3 totals 16 residues. Germline lookup yields CDR1 KGHDR and CDR2 SFDVKD. The CDR3 here is CATSDSSGNHYNEQFF. CDR3 nucleotides: TGTGCCACCAGTGATTCTAGCGGGAATCATTACAATGAGCAGTTCTTC.

V is TRBV5-1 and J is TRBJ1-1, with TRBD1 matching over 10 bases. The CDR3 is 16 residues long. The junction had 8 bases not matched to a gene; V was cut back by 2 bases and J by 4 bases. The germline V gene encodes CDR1 SGHRS and CDR2 YFSETQ. The CDR3 DNA follows: TGCGCCAGCAGCTTCCGACAGGGGGCTTCAGCCACTGAAGCTTTCTTT. This codes for CASSFRQGASATEAFF.

The V and J genes are TRBV6-5 and TRBJ2-1, with 12 positions matching TRBD2. CDR3 size: 15 residues. Losses at the gene ends were 6 bases for V and 9 bases for J; bases not matched to a gene: 9. Germline V gives CDR1 MNHEY, CDR2 SVGAGI. As DNA, the CDR3 is TGTGCCAGCAGGACTACCGGGACTAGCGGGCTTGAGCAGTTCTTC. Residues: CASRTTGTSGLEQFF.

The chain joins TRBV19 to TRBJ1-5; the D gene is possibly TRBD1 (6 bases). The CDR3 extends over 14 amino acids. Germline V gene sequence: CDR1 LNHDA, CDR2 SQIVND (reference sequence). Trimming took 5 bases from V and 5 from J, leaving 13 bases between them. The CDR3: CASSFRGADQPQHF. CDR3 nucleotide sequence: TGTGCCAGTAGTTTTCGGGGGGCGGATCAGCCCCAGCATTTT.

This clone has only one observation. V usage is TRBV2 and J usage is TRBJ2-2; 10 nucleotides agree with TRBD2. This CDR3 region has 16 residues. With 10 bases clipped from V and 1 base from J, the junction kept 9 bases outside the gene matches. Germline-derived CDR1 and CDR2 are SNHLY and FYNNEI. The CDR3 is CATRASGRRNTGELFF. The CDR3 nucleotides read TGTGCCACAAGGGCTAGCGGGAGAAGGAACACCGGGGAGCTGTTTTTT.

This clone was picked up one time. The chain has TRBV9 and TRBJ1-5; D ambiguous. Germline lookup yields CDR1 SGDLS and CDR2 YYNGEE. Trimming removed 0 bases from V and 0 bases from J, with 7 bases in between. The CDR3 length is 15 residues. The chain's CDR3 is CASSVAPVSNQPQHF. The CDR3 DNA reads as TGTGCCAGCAGCGTAGCGCCAGTTAGCAATCAGCCCCAGCATTTT.

The chain uses TRBV27 and TRBJ1-6; D unresolved. The CDR3 contains 14 residues. From germline, CDR1 is MNHEY and CDR2 SMNVEV (reference sequence). Deletions cut 4 bases from V and 10 bases from J, with 14 bases between. The CDR3: CASSSAPRGSPLHF. The CDR3 DNA reads as TGTGCCAGCAGTTCGGCACCCCGCGGGTCACCCCTCCACTTT.

This clone was counted a single time. The rearrangement links TRBV28 to TRBJ2-1, with D possibly being TRBD2 (5 bases). With 2 bases removed from V and 4 bases from J, the gap between germline ends came to 9 bases. The CDR3 consists of 14 residues. CDR1 is MDHEN and CDR2 is SYDVKM in the germline V gene. CDR3 sequence: CASSLSGSYNEQFF. CDR3 sequence (DNA): TGTGCCAGCAGTTTAAGTGGGAGTTACAATGAGCAGTTCTTC.

The rearrangement links TRBV10-2 to TRBJ1-2, with 8 bases fitting TRBD1. Germline values: CDR1 WSHSY, CDR2 SAAADI. Trimming removed 6 bases from V and 3 bases from J; junction bases left unmatched: 3. This CDR3 has 13 amino acids. The CDR3 loop is CASRGGQDYGYTF. The CDR3 region has the DNA TGCGCCAGCAGGGGGGGACAGGACTATGGCTACACCTTC.